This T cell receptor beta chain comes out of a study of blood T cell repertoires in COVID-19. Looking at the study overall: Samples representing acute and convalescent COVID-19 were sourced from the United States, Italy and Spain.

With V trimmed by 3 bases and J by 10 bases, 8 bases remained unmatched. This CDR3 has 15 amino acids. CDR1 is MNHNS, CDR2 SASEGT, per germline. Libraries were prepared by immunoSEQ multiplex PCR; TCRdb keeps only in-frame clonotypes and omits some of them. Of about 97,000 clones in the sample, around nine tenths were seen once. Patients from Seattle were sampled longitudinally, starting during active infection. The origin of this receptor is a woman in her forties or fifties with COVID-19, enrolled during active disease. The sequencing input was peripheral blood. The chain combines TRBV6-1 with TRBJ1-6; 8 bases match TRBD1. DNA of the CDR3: TGTGCCAGCAGTGAGGGAGCAGGGGGCGGATCACCCCTCCACTTT. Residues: CASSEGAGGGSPLHF.